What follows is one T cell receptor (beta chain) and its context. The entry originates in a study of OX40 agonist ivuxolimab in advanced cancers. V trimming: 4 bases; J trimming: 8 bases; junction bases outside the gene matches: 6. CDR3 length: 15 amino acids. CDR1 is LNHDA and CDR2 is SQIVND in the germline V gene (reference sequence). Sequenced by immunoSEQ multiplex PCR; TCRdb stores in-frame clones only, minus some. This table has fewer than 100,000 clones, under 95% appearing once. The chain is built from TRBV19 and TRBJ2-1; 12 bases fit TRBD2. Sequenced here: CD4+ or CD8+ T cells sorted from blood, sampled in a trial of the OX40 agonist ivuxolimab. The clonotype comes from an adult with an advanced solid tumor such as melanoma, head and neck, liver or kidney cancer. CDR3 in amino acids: CASSTRTSGNYEQFF. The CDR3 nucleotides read TGTGCCAGTAGTACGCGGACTAGCGGGAACTATGAGCAGTTCTTC.